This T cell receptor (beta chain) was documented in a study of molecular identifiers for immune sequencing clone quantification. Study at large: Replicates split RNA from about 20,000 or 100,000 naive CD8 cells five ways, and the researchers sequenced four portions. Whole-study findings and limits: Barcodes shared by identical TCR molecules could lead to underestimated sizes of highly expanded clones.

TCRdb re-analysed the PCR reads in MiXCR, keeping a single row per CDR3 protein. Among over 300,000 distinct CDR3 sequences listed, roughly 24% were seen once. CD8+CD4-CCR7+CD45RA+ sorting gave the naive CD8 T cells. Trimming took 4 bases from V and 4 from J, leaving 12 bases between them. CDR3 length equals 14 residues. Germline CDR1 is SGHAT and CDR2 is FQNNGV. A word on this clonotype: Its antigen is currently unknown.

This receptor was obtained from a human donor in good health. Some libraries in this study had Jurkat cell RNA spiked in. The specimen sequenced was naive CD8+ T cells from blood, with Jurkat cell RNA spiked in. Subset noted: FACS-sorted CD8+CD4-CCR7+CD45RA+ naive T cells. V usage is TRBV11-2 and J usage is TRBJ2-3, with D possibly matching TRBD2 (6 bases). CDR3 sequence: CASSSISGADTQYF. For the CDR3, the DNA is TGTGCCAGCAGCTCAATCTCGGGAGCAGATACGCAGTATTTT.